These T cell receptor beta chains were read from a single sample in a study of blood T cell repertoires in COVID-19. Sequencing was performed with immunoSEQ multiplex PCR; in TCRdb, only in-frame clones are kept and a portion is missing. The profile shows approximately 100,000 clones, 85% to 90% of them singletons. The sequencing input was peripheral blood. These receptors were collected from a human donor with COVID-19, enrolled during active disease. The donor label of this sample is uncertain. Each CDR3 is given with its conserved first and last residue. A D gene is named only where the DNA matches it firmly. Clone size is stated in some rows and not others, as once, few, many or a class when expanded.

clone size	J gene	V gene	D gene	CDR3 protein	CDR3 DNA
-	TRBJ2-7	TRBV19	TRBD1	CASRASGQGSYEQYF	TGTGCCAGTAGGGCATCGGGACAGGGTTCCTACGAGCAGTACTTC
once	TRBJ1-2	TRBV9	-	CASSALSTGNYGYTF	TGTGCCAGCAGCGCCCTTTCCACAGGGAACTATGGCTACACCTTC
-	TRBJ2-3	TRBV10-1	-	CASSVRGRHRGGATDTQYF	TGCGCCAGCAGTGTCAGGGGGCGCCATCGCGGGGGGGCGACAGATACGCAGTATTTT
-	TRBJ1-5	TRBV2	-	CASTVGNSNQPQHF	TGTGCCAGCACGGTCGGGAATAGCAATCAGCCCCAGCATTTT
-	TRBJ1-1	TRBV6-5	-	CASSYAGSPTEAFF	TGTGCCAGCAGTTACGCCGGGAGCCCTACTGAAGCTTTCTTT
-	TRBJ2-1	TRBV7-9	-	CASSLVGDEQFF	TGTGCCAGCAGCTTAGTAGGGGATGAGCAGTTCTTC
-	TRBJ1-1	TRBV5-1	-	CASSLEGDAFF	TGCGCCAGCAGCTTGGAGGGGGACGCTTTCTTT
-	TRBJ1-5	TRBV7-9	-	CASSFGAANNQPQHF	TGTGCCAGCAGCTTTGGGGCAGCTAACAATCAGCCCCAGCATTTT
once	TRBJ1-6	TRBV3-1/TRBV3-2	-	CASSREQGTYNSPLHF	TGTGCCAGCAGCCGGGAACAGGGAACCTATAATTCACCCCTCCACTTT
-	TRBJ2-2	TRBV5-1	-	CASSLGDTGELFF	TGCGCCAGCAGCTTAGGGGACACCGGGGAGCTGTTTTTT
-	TRBJ1-5	TRBV6-5	TRBD1	CASSRQGEGNQPQHF	TGTGCCAGCAGCCGACAGGGCGAAGGGAATCAGCCCCAGCATTTT
-	TRBJ1-4	TRBV10-1	-	CASGTGNEKLFF	TGCGCCAGCGGCACGGGGAATGAAAAACTGTTTTTT
-	TRBJ1-4	TRBV30	TRBD1	CAWSLGQINEATNEKLFF	TGTGCCTGGAGTTTGGGACAGATCAACGAAGCAACTAATGAAAAACTGTTTTTT
-	TRBJ2-3	TRBV14	TRBD1	CASSRGGTGGLDTQYF	TGTGCCAGCAGCCGCGGGGGGACAGGGGGCTTGGATACGCAGTATTTT
-	TRBJ1-2	TRBV12-3/TRBV12-4	-	CASSSGNLGYTF	TGTGCCAGCAGCTCCGGGAATCTGGGCTACACCTTC
-	TRBJ2-7	TRBV5-5	TRBD1	CASSIGQGVSYEQYF	TGTGCCAGCAGTATAGGACAGGGGGTATCCTACGAGCAGTACTTC
-	TRBJ1-2	TRBV6-6	-	CASSYGLDHPHGYTF	TGTGCCAGCAGTTACGGACTTGACCACCCGCACGGCTACACCTTC
-	TRBJ1-4	TRBV5-1	-	CASSAGPGQGNEKLFF	TGCGCCAGCAGCGCTGGACCAGGGCAGGGAAATGAAAAACTGTTTTTT
-	TRBJ1-5	TRBV18	-	CASAGDNQPQHF	TGTGCCAGCGCGGGGGACAATCAGCCCCAGCATTTT
-	TRBJ1-2	TRBV6-5	TRBD1	CASSYWGGGQGYTF	TGTGCCAGCAGTTACTGGGGTGGGGGACAGGGCTACACCTTC
-	TRBJ2-5	TRBV10-3	-	CAISRATGSQETQYF	TGTGCCATCAGTAGAGCCACCGGGTCCCAAGAGACCCAGTACTTC
-	TRBJ1-6	TRBV11-3	-	CASRREANSPLHF	TGTGCCAGCAGGCGTGAGGCCAATTCACCCCTCCACTTT
-	TRBJ2-7	TRBV5-1	TRBD1	CASSQYDRGRTGEQYF	TGCGCCAGCAGCCAATATGACAGGGGGCGAACGGGTGAGCAGTACTTC
-	TRBJ2-2	TRBV7-9	-	CAGRTLWTGELFF	TGTGCCGGACGGACTTTGTGGACCGGGGAGCTGTTTTTT
-	TRBJ1-2	TRBV9	TRBD1	CASSVVWDSYGYTF	TGTGCCAGCAGCGTAGTATGGGACAGCTATGGCTACACCTTC
-	TRBJ1-3	TRBV19	-	CASLTVSGNTIYF	TGTGCCAGTCTGACAGTCTCTGGAAACACCATATATTTT
-	TRBJ2-1	TRBV4-1	TRBD2	CASSRVLAGQINEQFF	TGCGCCAGCAGTCGAGTACTAGCGGGCCAAATCAATGAGCAGTTCTTC
-	TRBJ1-2	TRBV2	-	CASSERLQGGYTF	TGTGCCAGCAGTGAAAGGTTACAGGGTGGCTACACCTTC
-	TRBJ2-1	TRBV2	TRBD2	CASSVVAGRGVEQFF	TGTGCCAGCAGTGTTGTAGCGGGGAGGGGGGTTGAGCAGTTCTTC
once	TRBJ1-6	TRBV9	TRBD1	CASSPRTGSNSPLHF	TGTGCCAGCAGCCCCAGGACAGGGTCCAATTCACCCCTCCACTTT
few	TRBJ1-4	TRBV5-1	-	CASSLQQLDANEKLFF	TGCGCCAGCAGCTTGCAACAGTTGGATGCTAATGAAAAACTGTTTTTT
-	TRBJ1-6	TRBV29-1	-	CSVRLRGGPLHF	TGCAGCGTCCGCCTCAGGGGAGGGCCCCTCCACTTT
-	TRBJ2-2	TRBV5-1	TRBD2	CASSLALAGDTGELFF	TGCGCCAGCAGCTTGGCACTAGCGGGGGATACCGGGGAGCTGTTTTTT
once	TRBJ2-2	TRBV6-1	-	CASSESPGAGELFF	TGTGCCAGCAGTGAATCCCCGGGGGCCGGGGAGCTGTTTTTT
-	TRBJ2-3	TRBV7-3	-	CASSLLSRDTQYF	TGTGCCAGCAGCTTACTCTCCCGGGATACGCAGTATTTT
-	TRBJ2-3	TRBV3-1/TRBV3-2	TRBD2	CASSPRGLAGITDTQYF	TGTGCCAGCAGTCCACGCGGACTAGCGGGGATTACAGATACGCAGTATTTT
few	TRBJ2-5	TRBV7-2	-	CASSIGPGQETQYF	TGTGCCAGCAGCATTGGGCCAGGCCAAGAGACCCAGTACTTC
-	TRBJ2-3	TRBV2	TRBD1	CASSGKGTGSTDTQYF	TGTGCCAGCAGTGGGAAGGGGACAGGGAGCACAGATACGCAGTATTTT
once	TRBJ1-1	TRBV5-4	-	CASSHRFNTEAFF	TGTGCCAGCAGCCACAGGTTCAACACTGAAGCTTTCTTT
-	TRBJ1-1	TRBV25-1	-	CASSEQGREATEAFF	TGTGCCAGCAGTGAACAGGGGAGGGAGGCCACTGAAGCTTTCTTT
-	TRBJ1-4	TRBV29-1	TRBD1	CSVEGQGGEKLFF	TGCAGCGTTGAGGGCCAGGGGGGCGAAAAACTGTTTTTT
-	TRBJ2-3	TRBV3-1/TRBV3-2	-	CASSHISKGGKNTQYF	TGTGCCAGCAGCCACATATCCAAGGGAGGTAAGAATACGCAGTATTTT
-	TRBJ2-5	TRBV5-1	-	CASSLEVDLGTQYF	TGCGCCAGCAGCTTGGAAGTGGACTTGGGGACCCAGTACTTC
-	TRBJ2-1	TRBV6-5	TRBD2	CASRLPDGGDNEQFF	TGTGCCAGCAGACTTCCCGACGGGGGGGACAATGAGCAGTTCTTC
-	TRBJ1-1	TRBV5-1	TRBD1	CASSLAETGGIEAEAFF	TGCGCCAGCAGCTTGGCCGAGACAGGGGGCATTGAGGCTGAAGCTTTCTTT
-	TRBJ1-5	TRBV5-4	-	CASSLDRSNQPQHF	TGTGCCAGCAGCCTAGACAGGAGCAATCAGCCCCAGCATTTT
-	TRBJ2-2	TRBV25-1	TRBD2	CASSGGTSAPGELFF	TGTGCCAGCAGCGGAGGGACTAGCGCTCCCGGGGAGCTGTTTTTT
-	TRBJ1-1	TRBV29-1	-	CSTRVGMNTEAFF	TGCAGCACTAGAGTCGGAATGAACACTGAAGCTTTCTTT
-	TRBJ2-3	TRBV11-2	-	CASSLVGLEGPDTQYF	TGTGCCAGCAGCTTAGTAGGTCTAGAGGGTCCAGATACGCAGTATTTT
once	TRBJ1-3	TRBV5-1	-	CASSLGVVSGNTIYF	TGCGCCAGCAGCTTGGGAGTGGTCTCTGGAAACACCATATATTTT
once	TRBJ1-2	TRBV5-5	-	CASSLGEQGYGYTF	TGTGCCAGCAGCTTGGGGGAGCAGGGGTATGGCTACACCTTC
-	TRBJ1-2	TRBV19	TRBD1	CASSSQGAAGYTF	TGTGCCAGTAGCTCGCAGGGGGCTGCGGGCTACACCTTC
-	TRBJ1-2	TRBV30	-	CAWSPAGGKGVIVGYTF	TGTGCCTGGAGCCCCGCGGGAGGGAAAGGGGTAATAGTGGGCTACACCTTC
-	TRBJ1-6	TRBV21-1	-	CASSKRGQGESPLHF	TGTGCCAGCAGCAAAAGGGGGCAGGGCGAATCACCCCTCCACTTT
-	TRBJ1-1	TRBV2	-	CASSGQGFSNTEAFF	TGTGCCAGCAGTGGACAAGGATTTTCGAACACTGAAGCTTTCTTT
-	TRBJ1-1	TRBV14	TRBD1	CASSQDSPGGTRGMNTEAFF	TGTGCCAGCAGCCAAGATTCCCCAGGGGGCACGAGGGGAATGAACACTGAAGCTTTCTTT
-	TRBJ2-3	TRBV25-1	TRBD2	CASSEASSGSEMQYF	TGTGCCAGCAGTGAAGCGAGTAGCGGGAGCGAGATGCAGTATTTT
-	TRBJ2-7	TRBV27	TRBD1	CASSYTGTGTREQYF	TGTGCCAGCAGTTATACTGGGACAGGGACGCGGGAGCAGTACTTC
-	TRBJ2-6	TRBV6-4	-	CASSTESGANVLTF	TGTGCCAGCAGTACCGAGTCTGGGGCCAACGTCCTGACTTTC